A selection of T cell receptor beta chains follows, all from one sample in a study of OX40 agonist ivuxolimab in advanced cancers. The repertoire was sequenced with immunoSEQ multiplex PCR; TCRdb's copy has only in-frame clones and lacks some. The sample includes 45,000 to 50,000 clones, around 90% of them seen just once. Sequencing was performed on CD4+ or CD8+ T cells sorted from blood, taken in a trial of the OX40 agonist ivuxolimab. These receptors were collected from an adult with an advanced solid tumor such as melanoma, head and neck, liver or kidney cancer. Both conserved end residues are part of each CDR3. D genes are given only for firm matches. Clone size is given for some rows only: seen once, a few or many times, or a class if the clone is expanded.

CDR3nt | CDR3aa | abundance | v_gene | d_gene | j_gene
TGCGCCAGCAGCCAAGAGGAGGGCCGGGACAGGGTTCAGCCCCAGCATTTT | CASSQEEGRDRVQPQHF | - | TRBV4-1 | TRBD1 | TRBJ1-5
TGCGCCAGTTCGGGGATGTCTGGAAACACCATATATTTT | CASSGMSGNTIYF | few | TRBV4-1 | - | TRBJ1-3
TGTGCCAGCAGCTGGGGGACTAGCGGGGGGAACTCCTACAATGAGCAGTTCTTC | CASSWGTSGGNSYNEQFF | - | TRBV5-4 | TRBD2 | TRBJ2-1
TGTGCCAGCAGCTTAGATCTGGGCCAAGAGACCCAGTACTTC | CASSLDLGQETQYF | - | TRBV11-2 | - | TRBJ2-5
TGTGCCAGCAGTCCCGGACAGGGGATGAAATACGAGCAGTACTTC | CASSPGQGMKYEQYF | - | TRBV27 | TRBD1 | TRBJ2-7
TGTGCCAGCAGTTACCGTAGCGGGAGCTCCTACAATGAGCAGTTCTTC | CASSYRSGSSYNEQFF | - | TRBV6-5 | TRBD2 | TRBJ2-1
TGCGCCAGCAGCCACCTCGGCGGGACTAGCGGGAGTTGGAGCTCCTACGAGCAGTACTTC | CASSHLGGTSGSWSSYEQYF | - | TRBV4-3 | TRBD2 | TRBJ2-7
TGTGCCAGCAGCCCGTGGTATAGGGGTGGGACAGATACGCAGTATTTT | CASSPWYRGGTDTQYF | - | TRBV9 | - | TRBJ2-3
TGTGCCAGTAGTATGTTAGGGTCGACGGCAGGGGGCGAGCAGTACTTC | CASSMLGSTAGGEQYF | - | TRBV19 | TRBD1 | TRBJ2-7
TGTGCCAGCTCTCAATCGCAGGGAGACTACGAGCAGTACTTC | CASSQSQGDYEQYF | - | TRBV18 | - | TRBJ2-7
TGTGCCAGCAGTGAAGTGGGGTGGGGCGGGAGCTCCTACGAGCAGTACTTC | CASSEVGWGGSSYEQYF | - | TRBV6-1 | TRBD2 | TRBJ2-7
TGTGCCAGCAGTGAAGGTAGGGGATCGGATACGCAGTATTTT | CASSEGRGSDTQYF | - | TRBV2 | - | TRBJ2-3
TGTGCCAGCAGCTTATTAAAGGGGGGCAGCCAGCCCCAGCATTTT | CASSLLKGGSQPQHF | - | TRBV5-8 | - | TRBJ1-5
TGTGCCAGCAGTTTATCTAGCGGGGGGGGAGATACGCAGTATTTT | CASSLSSGGGDTQYF | - | TRBV27 | TRBD2 | TRBJ2-3
TGTGCCATCAGTGAGTTCGCTGCGGGATCTTCTAGCACAGATACGCAGTATTTT | CAISEFAAGSSSTDTQYF | - | TRBV10-3 | - | TRBJ2-3
TGTGCCAGCAGTGAACTGCGGGTCCAGTTAGGCGAAAAACTGTTTTTT | CASSELRVQLGEKLFF | - | TRBV2 | - | TRBJ1-4
TGTGCCAGTAGCCCCCCACGCCAAACCACACGGGGAGGCACTGAAGCTTTCTTT | CASSPPRQTTRGGTEAFF | - | TRBV19 | - | TRBJ1-1
TGTGCCAGCTCACCACGGGACAGGGGTATGAGGCAGCCCCAGCATTTT | CASSPRDRGMRQPQHF | - | TRBV18 | TRBD1 | TRBJ1-5
TGTGCCAGCAGTCCCGGGACAGGGCTTAGCACAGATACGCAGTATTTT | CASSPGTGLSTDTQYF | once | TRBV6-6 | TRBD1 | TRBJ2-3
TGTGCTAGTGGTTTGGAAAGGGGATGGGATACGCAGTATTTT | CASGLERGWDTQYF | - | TRBV12-5 | - | TRBJ2-3
TGTGCCAGCAGCCCGAATAGCGGGTCCTCCACAGATACGCAGTATTTT | CASSPNSGSSTDTQYF | once | TRBV11-1 | TRBD2 | TRBJ2-3
TGTGCCATCAGCGATGGACAGGGCTGGACTGAAGCTTTCTTT | CAISDGQGWTEAFF | - | TRBV10-3 | TRBD1 | TRBJ1-1
TGTGCCAGCAGCGTAGAGGGGGTCGCGGGCTACACCTTC | CASSVEGVAGYTF | - | TRBV9 | - | TRBJ1-2
TGTGCCAGCAGCTCCAGGTGGGGACAAGAGACCCAGTACTTC | CASSSRWGQETQYF | - | TRBV7-2 | - | TRBJ2-5
TGTGCCAGCAGCCCGACCCCGGTCGAACATCAGCCCCAGCATTTT | CASSPTPVEHQPQHF | - | TRBV5-5 | - | TRBJ1-5
TGTGCTAGTGGTTTGAGGTCTTCGGAGACTGACTCCTACGAGCAGTACTTC | CASGLRSSETDSYEQYF | few | TRBV12-5 | - | TRBJ2-7
TGTGCCAGCAGTTACAGTAGATATGGCAATCAGCCCCAGCATTTT | CASSYSRYGNQPQHF | - | TRBV6-5 | - | TRBJ1-5
TGTGCCAGCAGGCGGGACAACACAGATACGCAGTATTTT | CASRRDNTDTQYF | - | TRBV6-5 | - | TRBJ2-3
TGTGCCTGGAGTGACCCAGATTTTATTGTCGGAGAGCAGTTCTTC | CAWSDPDFIVGEQFF | - | TRBV30 | - | TRBJ2-1
TGCAGCGTTGAAGTAGCGGGGGCGACCCGCTATGGCTACACCTTC | CSVEVAGATRYGYTF | - | TRBV29-1 | - | TRBJ1-2
TGTGCCAGCAGGGCTCTAAAGGAGAACACTGAAGCTTTCTTT | CASRALKENTEAFF | - | TRBV6-1 | - | TRBJ1-1
TGTGCCAGCAGTAACAGGGTCGGGGCTTTCTTT | CASSNRVGAFF | - | TRBV6-5 | - | TRBJ1-1
TGTGCCATCGGTATGGAGACCCAGTACTTC | CAIGMETQYF | few | TRBV10-3 | - | TRBJ2-5
TGTGCCAGCAGCTTAGACAGGTGGGGGGAGACCCAGTACTTC | CASSLDRWGETQYF | - | TRBV7-2 | - | TRBJ2-5
TGTGCCAGCAGCTTGGCTGGCACCTACGAGCAGTACTTC | CASSLAGTYEQYF | - | TRBV5-4 | - | TRBJ2-7
TGTGCCTGGAACAGGGGACTAGCGGTCTACGAGCAGTACTTC | CAWNRGLAVYEQYF | - | TRBV30 | TRBD2 | TRBJ2-7
TGTGCCAGCAGCTTGGCAGGGGCTTCGATTACTGAAGCTTTCTTT | CASSLAGASITEAFF | - | TRBV5-5 | - | TRBJ1-1
TGTGCCAGCTCACCCGGACAGCCCCCCTACGAGCAGTACTTC | CASSPGQPPYEQYF | - | TRBV18 | - | TRBJ2-7
TGTGCCAGCAGCGGAGACCGTGTCTATGGCTACACCTTC | CASSGDRVYGYTF | - | TRBV5-4 | - | TRBJ1-2